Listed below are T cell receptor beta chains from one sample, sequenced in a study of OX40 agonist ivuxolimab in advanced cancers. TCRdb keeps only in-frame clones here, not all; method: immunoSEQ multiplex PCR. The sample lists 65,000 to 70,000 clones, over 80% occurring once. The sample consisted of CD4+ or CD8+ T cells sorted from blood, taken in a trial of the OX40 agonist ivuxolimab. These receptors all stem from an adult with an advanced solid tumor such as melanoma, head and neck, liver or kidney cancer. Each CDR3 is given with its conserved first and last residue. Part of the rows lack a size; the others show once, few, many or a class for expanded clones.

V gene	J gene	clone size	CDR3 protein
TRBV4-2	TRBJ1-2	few	CASSQVTGKGNYGYTF
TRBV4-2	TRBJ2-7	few	CASSQASGRFSYEQYF
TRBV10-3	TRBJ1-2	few	CASSGQGNYGYTF
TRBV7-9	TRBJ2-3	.	CASSLRRWDRLPTDTQYF
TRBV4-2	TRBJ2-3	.	CASSSPQGQGADTQYF
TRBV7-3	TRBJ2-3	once	CASSLSWGTDTQYF
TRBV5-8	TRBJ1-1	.	CASSSGNRGNTEAFF
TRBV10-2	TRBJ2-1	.	CASSESTYGRGYNEQFF
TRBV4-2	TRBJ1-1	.	CASSQSTGSNTEAFF
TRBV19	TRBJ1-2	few	CASTEDRYYGYTF
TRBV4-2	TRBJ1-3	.	CASSRDLLKTIYF
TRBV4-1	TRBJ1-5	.	CASSQVTSVAGYSNQPQHF
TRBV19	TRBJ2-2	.	CASTDGRELFF
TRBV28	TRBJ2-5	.	CASSKSETQYF
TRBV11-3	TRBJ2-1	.	CASSLDGQGMGEQFF
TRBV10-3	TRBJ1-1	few	CAISIENTEAFF